This T cell receptor beta chain stems from a study of T cell responses to AZD1222 COVID-19 vaccine. Study-level points and caveats: Elevations in Spike-specific TCR breadth and depth followed administration of two AZD1222 doses. White British people made up most donors, females outnumbered males, and clonal diversity was possibly underestimated.

The assay was immunoSEQ multiplex PCR, and TCRdb's table has in-frame clones only and misses some. The sample contains some 170,000 clones, roughly 89% of which appear only once. This CDR3 has 14 amino acids. With respect to this clone: Its antigen remains unidentified.

This receptor was obtained from an adult in good health. This rearrangement joins TRBV12-1 to TRBJ2-7; whether TRBD2, the table's D call, matches the DNA was not checked. TRBV12-1 is an annotated pseudogene. Here the sequenced sample was peripheral blood, taken on day 0 of AZD1222 vaccination. The CDR3 nucleotides are TGTGCCACCCGGGGGACTAGCGGGCGCTACGAGCAGTACGTC. Protein product: CATRGTSGRYEQYV.